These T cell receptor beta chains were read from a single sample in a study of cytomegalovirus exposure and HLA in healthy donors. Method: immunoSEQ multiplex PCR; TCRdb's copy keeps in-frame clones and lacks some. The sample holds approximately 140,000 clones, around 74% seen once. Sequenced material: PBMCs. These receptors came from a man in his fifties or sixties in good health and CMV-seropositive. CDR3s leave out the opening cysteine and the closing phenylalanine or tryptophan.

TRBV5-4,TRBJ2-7,ASSLLLAGGSHEQY
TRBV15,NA,ATSKGTKLYEQY
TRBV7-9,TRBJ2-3,SSSLGPGTGRGTDTQY
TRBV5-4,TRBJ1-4,ASSLDRGREKLF
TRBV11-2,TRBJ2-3,ASSFYRQGRDTQY
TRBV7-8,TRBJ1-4,ASSLNTGTLGEKLF
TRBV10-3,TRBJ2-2,AIRTGGAGELF
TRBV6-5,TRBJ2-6,ASSYSSGSGANVLT
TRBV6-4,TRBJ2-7,AKLTGDSYEQY
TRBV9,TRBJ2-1,ASSVGWASYNEQF
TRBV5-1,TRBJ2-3,ASSEGLAGADTQY
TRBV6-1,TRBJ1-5,ASSVQGANDSNQPQH
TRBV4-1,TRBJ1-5,ASSQVRTGVYQPQH
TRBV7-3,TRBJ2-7,ASSSTGGQTYEQY
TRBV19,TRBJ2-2,ASSRSVRSPGELF
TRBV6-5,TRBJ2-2,ASSYFRGRHTGELF
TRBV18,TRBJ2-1,ASSPFTGDRGRNEQF
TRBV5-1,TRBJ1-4,ASSLKTGGHEKLF
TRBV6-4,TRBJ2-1,ASSDKGANEQF
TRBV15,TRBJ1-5,ATSSQGNQPQH
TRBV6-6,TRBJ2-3,ASSKGSTTDTQY
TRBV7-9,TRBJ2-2,ATGPYSGSAGELF
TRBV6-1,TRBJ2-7,ASSQGTGPKYEQY
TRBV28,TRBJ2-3,ASSFRLAGTDTQY
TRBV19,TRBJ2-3,ASSISRGGSTDTQY
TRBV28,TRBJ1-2,ASSSPDRVGGYT
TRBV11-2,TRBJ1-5,ASSFDGRGDQPQH
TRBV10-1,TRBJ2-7,ASSSGQGLDEQY
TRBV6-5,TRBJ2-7,ASSYGGSEQY
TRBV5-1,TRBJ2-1,ASSLKGGNEQF
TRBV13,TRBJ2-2,ASSLGLAGDGTGELF